This T cell receptor (beta chain) came from a study of blood T cell repertoires in COVID-19 (dated by TCRdb to 2019 to 2021). About the investigation overall: Collaborator samples came from the United States, Italy and Spain and covered acute and convalescent phases of COVID-19. Where HLA class I and class II types were available, the types were taken from metadata supplied by the sample provider, not from assay-based typing. The prospective study material was composed of cDNA or gDNA derived from T cells, B-cell-depleted T cells, or PBMCs. The samples were drawn from the first 160 participants of the ongoing ImmuneRACE study and from over a thousand subjects provided by 6 global collaborators. The sample metadata nearly always contained a de-identified subject ID, COVID-19 status, age in years and sex. The repertoires were made available in a free public database intended to serve as a resource for research on the immune response to SARS-CoV-2. Deeply sampled blood TCRbeta repertoires from subjects exposed to, actively infected with, or recovered from COVID-19 were included in the dataset.

What the study reported, not specific to this receptor: Clinical and demographic metadata were provided uncurated, with the amount varying by source and participant.

TCRbeta CDR3 regions were amplified from genomic DNA by means of the immunoSEQ Assay, a bias-controlled multiplex PCR. The study's processing was this. The number of nucleated cells in each sample was estimated from the amplification of reference gene primers within the assay. To quantify the absolute abundance of each unique TCRbeta CDR3 rearrangement, sequence reads were collapsed and filtered. For each sample, productive Simpson clonality was calculated by taking the square root of Simpson's diversity index across productive rearrangements. Entries here come from immuneACCESS through TCRdb and include only in-frame sequences with V and J called. Some clones fail to appear in such tables; in the studies checked, an unresolved V gene covers under half of the shortfall, and the cause of the remainder is unknown. V, J and clone size are taken as reported in that table, and D and trimming were inferred from the DNA itself. This sample has around 330,000 clones in its table, and roughly 88% of those were observed once. Together, the top ten hold approximately 4% of the sample.

Each collaborating institution followed its own protocols to collect whole blood in K2EDTA tubes. Collaborator samples were shipped for TCRbeta analysis as frozen whole blood, isolated PBMCs, or DNA extracted from either sample type. Taken from the germline V gene, the CDR1 and CDR2 loops are LGHNA and YNFKEQ. Trimming takes 4 bases off V and 5 bases off J; junction bases not matched to a gene: 3. From its cysteine to its phenylalanine, the CDR3 spans 15 amino acids. Only the CDR3 part of the read is kept: 45 bases, read in frame from the first base. In regard to this clone: Its specific antigen is unknown. The record has no base qualities; no much larger clone is one base away.

The chain joins TRBV4-2 to TRBJ2-1; the central 12 bases match TRBD2. Material: peripheral blood. The source is a woman aged 45-60 years with active or convalescent COVID-19. The sequenced DNA: TGTGCCAGCAGCCTTGGACTAGCGGGGAACAATGAGCAGTTCTTC. Its translation reads: CASSLGLAGNNEQFF.